This is a list of T cell receptor beta chains from one sample in a study of blood T cells in healthy people across ages. TCRdb reprocessed the 5' RACE reads via MiXCR and lists one record per CDR3 protein. The sample records 1.4 million to 1.5 million distinct CDR3 sequences, around two fifths being singletons. The sequenced material came from blood. The source of these receptors is a woman younger than 30 in good health. Both conserved end residues are part of each CDR3. The D gene is left open where the match is weak. Size tells how often a clone was seen (once, few, many) or the class of an expanded clone, and some rows leave it out.

abundance,j_gene,v_gene,d_gene,CDR3aa,CDR3nt
-,TRBJ1-2,TRBV9,TRBD1,CASSAQNRGAHYGYTF,TGTGCCAGCAGCGCTCAAAACAGGGGTGCTCACTATGGCTACACCTTC
-,TRBJ1-5,TRBV20-1,TRBD1,CSGRGGNSNQPQHF,TGCAGTGGCAGGGGGGGGAATAGCAATCAGCCCCAGCATTTT
few,TRBJ2-5,TRBV7-2,TRBD2,CASSLDPSGSYLETQYF,TGTGCCAGCAGCTTAGATCCTAGCGGGAGTTACTTAGAGACCCAGTACTTC
-,TRBJ2-7,TRBV7-2,-,CASSFPGLTYEQYF,TGTGCCAGCAGCTTCCCAGGGCTTACCTACGAGCAGTACTTC
-,TRBJ2-4,TRBV7-2,-,CASSLGGSPMIQYF,TGTGCCAGCAGCTTAGGCGGCTCACCTATGATTCAGTACTTC
many,TRBJ2-7,TRBV6-5,-,CASSYDSYEQYF,TGTGCCAGCAGTTACGATTCATACGAGCAGTACTTC
few,TRBJ1-6,TRBV18,-,CASSPGTNSPLHF,TGTGCCAGCTCACCCGGGACCAATTCACCCCTCCACTTT
few,TRBJ2-3,TRBV20-1,TRBD2,CSAATAGVSDTQYF,TGCAGTGCCGCCACAGCGGGAGTTTCTGATACGCAGTATTTT
once,TRBJ2-7,TRBV5-1,TRBD2,CASSLDTLAGGGPQYF,TGCGCCAGCAGCTTGGACACACTAGCGGGAGGGGGTCCCCAGTACTTC
few,TRBJ2-2,TRBV4-1,-,CASSQNQGTGELFF,TGCGCCAGCAGCCAAAACCAGGGGACCGGGGAGCTGTTTTTT
-,TRBJ2-7,TRBV18,-,CASSLWGDSSYEQYF,TGTGCCAGCTCCCTTTGGGGGGATAGCTCCTACGAGCAGTACTTC
-,TRBJ2-5,TRBV4-1,-,CASSGQLGETQYF,TGCGCCAGCAGCGGGCAGTTGGGGGAGACCCAGTACTTC
few,TRBJ1-4,TRBV12-3/TRBV12-4,TRBD1,CASSRQGGNEKLFF,TGTGCCAGCAGTCGACAGGGAGGGAATGAAAAACTGTTTTTT
-,TRBJ2-3,TRBV7-8,-,CASSLGGPGSSTQYF,TGTGCCAGCAGCTTAGGCGGCCCTGGTTCCTCGACGCAGTATTTT
-,TRBJ1-2,TRBV6-1,-,CASSLKLGVDGYTF,TGTGCCAGCAGCCTAAAACTCGGGGTTGATGGCTACACCTTC
-,TRBJ2-1,TRBV2,-,CASSERRAGGLNEQFF,TGTGCCAGCAGTGAAAGGCGCGCTGGGGGACTCAATGAGCAGTTCTTC
-,TRBJ2-7,TRBV30,TRBD1,CAVGQGAYEQYF,TGTGCCGTGGGACAGGGGGCTTACGAGCAGTACTTC
-,TRBJ1-2,TRBV18,-,CASAPPQGSYTF,TGTGCCAGCGCGCCACCCCAGGGAAGCTACACCTTC
-,TRBJ2-7,TRBV5-6,-,CASSPIRRQYF,TGTGCCAGCAGCCCGATTCGAAGGCAGTACTTC
-,TRBJ2-3,TRBV6-1,-,CASSSLTTTDTQYF,TGTGCCAGCAGTTCCCTGACGACCACAGATACGCAGTATTTT
-,TRBJ1-5,TRBV7-8,-,CASSFFRQASYNQPQHF,TGTGCCAGCAGCTTCTTCAGGCAGGCGAGCTACAATCAGCCCCAGCATTTT
-,TRBJ2-1,TRBV6-5,TRBD2,CASSYSSLAGGGEQFF,TGTGCCAGCAGTTACTCAAGTCTAGCGGGGGGAGGTGAGCAGTTCTTC
few,TRBJ2-6,TRBV15,-,CATSREGAGANVLTF,TGTGCCACCAGCAGAGAGGGCGCTGGGGCCAACGTCCTGACTTTC
few,TRBJ1-5,TRBV7-2,TRBD1,CASSLMGQGNQPQHF,TGTGCCAGCAGCTTGATGGGACAGGGGAATCAGCCCCAGCATTTT
few,TRBJ1-5,TRBV7-9,TRBD1,CASSLATGNSNQPQHF,TGTGCCAGCAGCTTAGCGACAGGGAATAGCAATCAGCCCCAGCATTTT
few,TRBJ1-1,TRBV20-1,-,CSAMPLNTEAFF,TGCAGTGCTATGCCCTTGAACACTGAAGCTTTCTTT
-,TRBJ2-5,TRBV27,-,CASSFQGGQETQYF,TGTGCCAGCAGTTTCCAGGGGGGCCAAGAGACCCAGTACTTC
-,TRBJ2-1,TRBV7-2,-,CASSLEGTASYNEQFF,TGTGCCAGCAGCTTAGAGGGGACTGCCTCCTACAATGAGCAGTTCTTC
-,TRBJ1-2,TRBV7-2,TRBD1,CASSLEQGAWAGYTF,TGTGCCAGCAGCTTAGAACAGGGGGCGTGGGCTGGCTACACCTTC
-,TRBJ2-1,TRBV6-1,-,CASSEGHSWAYNEQFF,TGTGCCAGCAGTGAAGGGCACAGTTGGGCCTACAATGAGCAGTTCTTC
few,TRBJ2-5,TRBV6-5,-,CASSYSSGGGTQYF,TGTGCCAGCAGTTACTCTTCCGGGGGCGGGACCCAGTACTTC
few,TRBJ2-5,TRBV20-1,-,CSARSAGRRTETQYF,TGCAGTGCCCGGAGTGCGGGACGCCGTACCGAGACCCAGTACTTC
few,TRBJ2-7,TRBV29-1,-,CSVGRSGFTYEQYF,TGCAGCGTGGGGAGGTCGGGATTTACCTACGAGCAGTACTTC
many,TRBJ2-7,TRBV10-3,TRBD2,CATLSGNYEQYF,TGTGCCACCCTGAGCGGGAACTACGAGCAGTACTTC
-,TRBJ1-5,TRBV6-4,-,CASSERDSNQPQHF,TGTGCCAGCAGTGAACGGGACAGCAATCAGCCCCAGCATTTT
-,TRBJ2-1,TRBV6-5,-,CASSPTTSYNEQFF,TGTGCCAGCAGTCCAACTACTAGCTACAATGAGCAGTTCTTC
few,TRBJ2-1,TRBV20-1,-,CSAPGPWDSNEQFF,TGCAGTGCCCCCGGCCCCTGGGATAGCAATGAGCAGTTCTTC
once,TRBJ2-7,TRBV11-2,-,CASSLLPSVTYEQYF,TGTGCCAGCAGCTTATTACCGTCAGTAACCTACGAGCAGTACTTC
-,TRBJ2-5,TRBV12-3/TRBV12-4,-,CASSLSLGGAETQYF,TGTGCCAGCAGTTTAAGCTTAGGAGGGGCAGAGACCCAGTACTTC
-,TRBJ1-1,TRBV5-6,-,CASSLGRMTTEAFF,TGTGCCAGCAGCTTGGGACGGATGACCACTGAAGCTTTCTTT
-,TRBJ1-2,TRBV4-2,-,CTSSQDIGGDYGYTF,TGTACCAGCAGCCAAGACATAGGGGGTGACTATGGCTACACCTTC
few,TRBJ2-4,TRBV6-6,-,CASRNTADKNIQYF,TGTGCCAGCAGGAACACAGCTGACAAAAACATTCAGTACTTC
-,TRBJ1-5,TRBV27,-,CASRIGGVGNQPQHF,TGTGCCAGCAGAATAGGGGGTGTCGGCAATCAGCCCCAGCATTTT
-,TRBJ2-2,TRBV2,-,CASRRTGANTGELFF,TGTGCCAGCAGGAGGACGGGGGCTAACACCGGGGAGCTGTTTTTT
-,TRBJ2-3,TRBV7-9,-,CASSLGPLAFGLTDTQYF,TGTGCCAGCAGCTTAGGGCCCCTAGCGTTCGGGCTCACAGATACGCAGTATTTT
few,TRBJ2-3,TRBV7-8,TRBD2,CASSPKREGVTDTQYF,TGTGCCAGCAGCCCCAAGCGGGAGGGCGTCACAGATACGCAGTATTTT
few,TRBJ1-1,TRBV2,TRBD1,CASSVEGAETEAFF,TGTGCCAGCAGTGTTGAGGGGGCAGAGACTGAAGCTTTCTTT
-,TRBJ1-5,TRBV6-5,-,CASSIHGNQPQHF,TGTGCCAGCAGTATACACGGTAATCAGCCCCAGCATTTT
-,TRBJ2-7,TRBV18,TRBD2,CASSASTSGLAFEQYF,TGTGCCAGCTCCGCATCTACTAGCGGGCTGGCTTTCGAGCAGTACTTC
-,TRBJ1-1,TRBV3-1,-,CASSPKSGLTEAFF,TGTGCCAGCAGCCCCAAGTCAGGTCTCACTGAAGCTTTCTTT
few,TRBJ2-4,TRBV20-1,TRBD2,CSAGTLAGGSGIQYF,TGCAGTGCTGGAACCCTAGCGGGGGGCTCTGGCATTCAGTACTTC
once,TRBJ1-3,TRBV3-1,-,CASSHDGYTIYF,TGTGCCAGCAGCCACGACGGGTACACCATATATTTT
few,TRBJ2-1,TRBV12-3/TRBV12-4,TRBD1,CASSPSTGQTYNEQFF,TGTGCCAGCAGTCCCTCGACAGGGCAAACCTACAATGAGCAGTTCTTC
many,TRBJ2-3,TRBV6-6,-,CAGGDSTDTQYF,TGTGCCGGGGGAGACAGCACAGATACGCAGTATTTT